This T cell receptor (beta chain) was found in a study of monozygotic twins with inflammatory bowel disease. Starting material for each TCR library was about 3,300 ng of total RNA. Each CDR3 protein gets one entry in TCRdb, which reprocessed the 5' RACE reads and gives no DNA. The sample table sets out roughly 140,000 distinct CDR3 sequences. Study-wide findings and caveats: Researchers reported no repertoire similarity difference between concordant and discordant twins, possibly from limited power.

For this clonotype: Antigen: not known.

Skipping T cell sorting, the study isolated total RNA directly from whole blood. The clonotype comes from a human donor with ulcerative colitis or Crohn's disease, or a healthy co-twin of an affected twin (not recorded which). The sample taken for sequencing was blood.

CDR3 in amino acids: CASSTQWGFNAGELFF. The chain joins TRBV9 to TRBJ2-2; TCRdb selects TRBD1, and the lack of DNA leaves this call unchecked. The CDR3 extends over 16 amino acids. Germline CDR1 SGDLS, CDR2 YYNGEE. The variable domain in full, completed from reference TRBV9 and TRBJ2-2, reads DSGVTQTPKHLITATGQRVTLRCSPRSGDLSVYWYQQSLDQGLQFLIQYYNGEERAKGNILERFSAQQFPDLHSELNLSSLELGDSALYFCASSTQWGFNAGELFFGEGSRLTVL.